This T cell receptor beta chain appears in the sequencing data of a study of cytomegalovirus exposure and HLA in healthy donors. Across the study: The use of the same platform for the 90 to 150 validation repertoires and the approximately 730 first-cohort repertoires was reported by a later analysis. Overall study results and limits: The tendency of first-cohort TCR clusters to co-occur in the roughly 130 validation repertoires emerged from a later analysis. Rarity held for most TCR sequences, but there were some public TCRs that occurred in many donors.

TCRdb's table, derived via immunoSEQ multiplex PCR, lists solely in-frame clones and lacks some. The table lists roughly 84,000 clones, roughly 88% of them singletons, with less than 2.5% in the top ten. In the case of this clone: What it recognizes is unknown.

The sequenced sample consisted of PBMCs. This clonotype was obtained from a man aged 25-45 years in good health and CMV-seronegative.

CDR3 residues: CASSLKGTSGTQETQYF. The CDR3 DNA sequence: TGTGCCAGCAGCTTAAAGGGGACTAGCGGGACCCAAGAGACCCAGTACTTC. The chain carries TRBV7-3 and TRBJ2-5; 13 positions agree with TRBD2. After removal of 1 base from V and 1 base from J, the junction contained 3 bases not matched to a gene. The CDR3 runs to 17 residues. Germline loops: CDR1 SGHTA, CDR2 FQGTGA.